This T cell receptor (beta chain) was retrieved from a study of T cell responses to AZD1222 COVID-19 vaccine. Overall study results and limits: Sampling captured repertoires only after the peak T cell response. Regions 160-218 and 743-854 dominated among vaccine-associated CD4 TCRs spanning spike.

Germline values: CDR1 SGDLS, CDR2 YYNGEE. The CDR3 extends over 16 amino acids. The V and J ends lost 0 bases and 0 bases respectively, with 7 bases between them. The data were produced by immunoSEQ multiplex PCR, yet TCRdb's version contains in-frame clones alone and is incomplete. The table records about 130,000 clones, 70% to 90% of them present only once. Comment on this clone: Its specificity is unknown.

The sample here was peripheral blood, taken 28 days after the second dose of the MenACWY control vaccine. The chain links TRBV9 to TRBJ2-6; D is ambiguous. The clonotype was recovered from an adult who received the MenACWY meningococcal vaccine as a control. CDR3 coding DNA: TGTGCCAGCAGCGTAGGAGGTCTCTCTGGGGCCAACGTCCTGACTTTC. It translates to CASSVGGLSGANVLTF. Together with reference TRBV9 and TRBJ2-6, the CDR3 gives the full variable domain: DSGVTQTPKHLITATGQRVTLRCSPRSGDLSVYWYQQSLDQGLQFLIQYYNGEERAKGNILERFSAQQFPDLHSELNLSSLELGDSALYFCASSVGGLSGANVLTFGAGSRLTVL.